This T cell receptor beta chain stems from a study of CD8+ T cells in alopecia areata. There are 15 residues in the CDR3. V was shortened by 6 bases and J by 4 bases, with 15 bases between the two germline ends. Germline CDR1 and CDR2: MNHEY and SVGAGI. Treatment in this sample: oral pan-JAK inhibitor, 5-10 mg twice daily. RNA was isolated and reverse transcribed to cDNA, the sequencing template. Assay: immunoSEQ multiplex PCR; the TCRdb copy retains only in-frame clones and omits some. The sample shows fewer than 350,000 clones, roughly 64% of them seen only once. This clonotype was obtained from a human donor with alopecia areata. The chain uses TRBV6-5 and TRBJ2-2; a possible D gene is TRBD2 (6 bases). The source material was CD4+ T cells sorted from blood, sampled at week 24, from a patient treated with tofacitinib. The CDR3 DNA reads TGTGCCAGCAGACGGGGACTCGCGGGCACCGGGGAGCTGTTTTTT. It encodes CASRRGLAGTGELFF.